This T cell receptor beta chain originates from a study of blood T cell repertoires in COVID-19. Background on the study: Italy, Spain and the United States were the sources of the convalescent and acute COVID-19 samples. PBMCs, B-cell-depleted T cells, or T cells provided the cDNA or gDNA that made up the material.

The germline gives CDR1 MDHEN, CDR2 SYDVKM. The CDR3 loop spans 16 amino acids. V was clipped by 6 bases and J by 7 bases; unmatched bases: 6. Sequencing was performed with immunoSEQ multiplex PCR; in TCRdb, only in-frame clones are kept and a portion is missing. The sample consists of around 150,000 clones, under 85% of them appearing once. This clone came up many times. This clonotype was sampled from a man in his fifties or sixties with active or convalescent COVID-19. The chain combines TRBV28 with TRBJ2-1, with 16 bases that match TRBD2. Source material: peripheral blood. In nucleotides, the CDR3 is TGTGCCAGCAGGGGACTAGCGGGAGGGCACCGGAATGAGCAGTTCTTC. Translating it yields CASRGLAGGHRNEQFF.